This T cell receptor (beta chain) was documented in a study of PD-1 blockade in mismatch repair-deficient tumors. Germline values: CDR1 SGDLS, CDR2 YYNGEE. Losses at the gene ends were 4 bases for V and 4 bases for J; bases not matched to a gene: 4. This CDR3 comprises 14 residues. General study points: After pembrolizumab, tumor-resident clones rose rapidly, then generally contracted before radiologic responses.

Every patient had mismatch repair deficiency by PCR or immunohistochemistry. The TCR-sequenced patients were a few responders to pembrolizumab. Assay: immunoSEQ multiplex PCR; the TCRdb copy retains only in-frame clones and omits some. Among around 9,000 clones, approximately 85% were seen once, and the ten largest hold 0.9% to 1%. This clone has only one observation. Its antigen is as yet unknown. V and J are TRBV9 and TRBJ1-2; 10 bases line up with TRBD1. The TCR originated in an adult with mismatch repair-deficient cancer. The sequencing here drew on PBMCs, taken 46 weeks after starting pembrolizumab. For the CDR3, the DNA is TGTGCCAGCAGCCCTTGGGACAGGGGCTATGGCTACACCTTC. It yields the protein CASSPWDRGYGYTF.